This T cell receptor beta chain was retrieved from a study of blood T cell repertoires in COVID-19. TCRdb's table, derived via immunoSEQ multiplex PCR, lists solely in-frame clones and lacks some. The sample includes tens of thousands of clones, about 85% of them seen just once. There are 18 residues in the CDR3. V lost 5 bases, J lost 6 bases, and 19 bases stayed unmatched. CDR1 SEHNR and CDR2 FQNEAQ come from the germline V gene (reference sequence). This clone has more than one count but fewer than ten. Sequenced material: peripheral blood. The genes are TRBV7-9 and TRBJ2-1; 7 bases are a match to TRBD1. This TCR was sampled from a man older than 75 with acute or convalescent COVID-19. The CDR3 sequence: CASSPRTGFTLRANEQFF. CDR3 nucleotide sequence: TGTGCCAGCAGCCCTCGGACAGGCTTCACCTTGCGGGCCAATGAGCAGTTCTTC. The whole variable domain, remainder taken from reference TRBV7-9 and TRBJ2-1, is DTGVSQNPRHKITKRGQNVTFRCDPISEHNRLYWYRQTLGQGPEFLTYFQNEAQLEKSRLLSDRFSAERPKGSFSTLEIQRTEQGDSAMYLCASSPRTGFTLRANEQFFGPGTRLTVL.